A single sample gave rise to the 26 T cell receptor beta chains below, sequenced in a study of radiotherapy plus CTLA-4 blockade in lung cancer. Produced via immunoSEQ multiplex PCR; TCRdb's table is partial and in-frame only. This sample has roughly 90,000 clones; around 78% occur once, and the top ten carry 3% to 5%. The input for sequencing was peripheral blood, taken from a patient treated with radiotherapy plus ipilimumab. Every receptor here comes from a human donor with non-small cell lung cancer who had a partial response to radiotherapy plus ipilimumab. Some clones in this sample may be carry-over from other donors' samples.

J is TRBJ2-5 and V is TRBV6-1, with D tentatively TRBD2 (6 bases). V was pared by 4 bases and J by 5 bases, with 14 bases between. CDR1 and CDR2 from the germline V gene are MNHNS and SASEGT. The CDR3 runs to 14 residues. CDR3 coding DNA: TGTGCCAGCAGTGTCACGGGGACTCGGGAGACCCAGTACTTC. It encodes CASSVTGTRETQYF.

V gene TRBV6-8 combines with J gene TRBJ2-5, with 8 bases fitting TRBD2. The CDR3 sequence is 16 residues long. Germline CDR1 and CDR2: MNHGY and SAAAGT. The ends lost 8 bases at V and 5 bases at J; junction bases unmatched: 16. As DNA, the CDR3 is TGTGCCAGCGGATCAGGCGGGGGGCCGATTTGGGAGACCCAGTACTTC. Protein product: CASGSGGGPIWETQYF.

This clone was seen a few times. The chain employs TRBV30 and TRBJ1-1; perhaps TRBD1 as D (6 bases). Trimming took 1 base from V and 2 from J, leaving 11 bases between them. The germline V gene has CDR1 GTSNPN and CDR2 SVGIG (reference sequence). The CDR3 loop spans 14 amino acids. CDR3 loop: CAWSGGRGNTEAFF. The CDR3 DNA reads as TGTGCCTGGAGTGGAGGCAGGGGTAACACTGAAGCTTTCTTT.

The chain is built from TRBV7-2 and TRBJ2-1; D is uncertain. The CDR3 length is 15 residues. The V end was cut by 1 base, the J end by 5 bases, with 12 bases between. The germline gives CDR1 SGHTA, CDR2 FQGNSA. CDR3 sequence reads: CASSLVSANNNEQFF. As DNA, the CDR3 is TGTGCCAGCAGCTTAGTAAGCGCCAACAACAATGAGCAGTTCTTC.

This CDR3 reads CASSGRREEGEQYF. CDR3 in DNA: TGTGCCAGCAGTGGCCGGCGGGAGGAGGGCGAGCAGTACTTC. The chain couples TRBV6-5 to TRBJ2-7, with 8 bases identical to TRBD2. The CDR3 runs to 14 residues. J was trimmed by 6 bases and V by 5 bases; bases with no gene match: 9. The germline V gene encodes CDR1 MNHEY and CDR2 SVGAGI.

V usage is TRBV2 and J usage is TRBJ2-7; a weak D match, TRBD2 (6 bases). Between the trimmed V and J ends, which lost 4 bases and 3 bases, there was a span of 16 bases. This CDR3 comprises 15 residues. From germline, CDR1 is SNHLY and CDR2 FYNNEI. CDR3 sequence: CASSGGAGTLYEQYF. The CDR3 DNA is TGTGCCAGCAGTGGAGGTGCGGGAACACTCTACGAGCAGTACTTC. Complete variable domain (other parts from reference TRBV2 and TRBJ2-7): EPEVTQTPSHQVTQMGQEVILRCVPISNHLYFYWYRQILGQKVEFLVSFYNNEISEKSEIFDDQFSVERPDGSNFTLKIRSTKLEDSAMYFCASSGGAGTLYEQYFGPGTRLTVT.

The chain has TRBV2 and TRBJ2-6, with D tentatively TRBD1 (6 bases). V lost 8 bases to trimming and J lost 2 bases, with 10 bases between them. CDR3 size: 14 residues. Germline CDR1 and CDR2: SNHLY and FYNNEI. Here the CDR3 reads CASLTGTGANVLTF. CDR3 nucleotide sequence: TGTGCCAGCTTAACAGGGACTGGGGCCAACGTCCTGACTTTC.

This chain uses TRBV10-1 with TRBJ2-3, with TRBD2 matching over 8 bases. The CDR3 runs to 16 residues. Per the germline V gene, CDR1 is WNHNN and CDR2 is SYGVQD (reference sequence). The J segment lost 0 bases and the V segment lost 5 bases, leaving 7 bases of the junction unmatched. This CDR3 reads CASSRSGGLSTDTQYF. CDR3 DNA sequence: TGCGCCAGCAGTAGGAGCGGGGGACTTAGCACAGATACGCAGTATTTT.

The V and J genes are TRBV19 and TRBJ2-1; 7 bases match TRBD2. Germline V gene data show CDR1 as LNHDA and CDR2 as SQIVND (reference sequence). There are 14 residues in the CDR3. With 10 bases clipped from V and 9 bases from J, the junction kept 15 bases outside the gene matches. The CDR3 DNA is TGTGCCACCACCGGGACTATTTCCCGTGGTGAGCAGTTCTTC. This translates into CATTGTISRGEQFF.

The rearrangement joins TRBV19 to TRBJ2-5, with 10 bases identical to TRBD2. The CDR3 extends over 16 amino acids. CDR1 is LNHDA and CDR2 is SQIVND in the germline V gene (reference sequence). Trimming at V came to 3 bases and at J to 2 bases, leaving 6 bases not matched to a gene. CDR3 sequence: CASSMGVAGGQETQYF. The CDR3, as DNA: TGTGCCAGTAGTATGGGGGTAGCGGGGGGACAAGAGACCCAGTACTTC.

The J gene is TRBJ1-1, the V gene TRBV5-1; tentative D call: TRBD1 (5 bases). Germline lookup yields CDR1 SGHRS and CDR2 YFSETQ. CDR3 length: 14 residues. Trimming left V 4 bases short and J 0 bases short, with 10 bases between. Here the CDR3 reads CASSVTEMNTEAFF. CDR3 bases: TGCGCCAGCAGCGTGACAGAGATGAACACTGAAGCTTTCTTT.

The rearrangement links TRBV7-2 to TRBJ2-7; possibly TRBD2 for D (7 bases). This CDR3 is built from 13 residues. The germline gives CDR1 SGHTA, CDR2 FQGNSA. The V end was cut by 5 bases, the J end by 6 bases, with 14 bases between. The CDR3: CASSLSGGLEQYF. In DNA, the CDR3 is TGTGCCAGCAGCCTCTCGGGGGGCCTCGAGCAGTACTTC.

The chain links TRBV5-5 to TRBJ1-2; tentatively, D is TRBD1 (5 bases). Trimming cost V 2 bases and J 4 bases, with 12 bases left between them. CDR1 SGHKS and CDR2 YYEKEE come from the germline V gene (reference sequence). The CDR3 has 14 amino acids. The CDR3 nucleotides read TGTGCCAGCAGCTTTGACAGAAGGGCCTATGGCTACACCTTC. It is translated as CASSFDRRAYGYTF.

The chain has TRBV27 and TRBJ2-7; 13 bases agree with TRBD2. Germline-derived CDR1 and CDR2 are MNHEY and SMNVEV (reference sequence). With 8 bases clipped from V and 4 bases from J, the junction kept 8 bases outside the gene matches. CDR3 size: 15 residues. The CDR3 DNA reads as TGTGCCAGCGCTTGGACTAGCGGGAGTGTATACGAGCAGTACTTC. It is translated as CASAWTSGSVYEQYF.

This chain uses TRBV6-5 with TRBJ2-5; TRBD2 matches at 10 bases. Germline CDR1 MNHEY, CDR2 SVGAGI. The junction had 1 base not matched to a gene; V was cut back by 2 bases and J by 1 base. CDR3 length: 15 residues. As DNA, the CDR3 is TGTGCCAGCAGTTACAGCGGGGGGGTCCAAGAGACCCAGTACTTC. Translated: CASSYSGGVQETQYF.

The chain combines TRBV18 with TRBJ1-3, with unresolved D. Germline V gene lookup returns CDR1 KGHSH and CDR2 LQKENI. The V and J ends lost 2 bases and 0 bases respectively, with 8 bases between them. This CDR3 has 15 amino acids. The CDR3 loop reads CASSPNTDSGNTIYF. CDR3 nucleotides: TGTGCCAGCTCACCAAATACAGACTCTGGAAACACCATATATTTT.

This clone was recorded a few times. This chain uses TRBV5-1 with TRBJ1-1; 7 nucleotides align to TRBD1. With V trimmed by 3 bases and J by 1 base, 6 bases remained unmatched. The CDR3 is 15 amino acids. Per germline, CDR1 SGHRS and CDR2 YFSETQ. This CDR3 reads CASSSRQGGNTEAFF. CDR3 coding DNA: TGCGCCAGCAGCTCCCGACAGGGTGGGAACACTGAAGCTTTCTTT.

The V call is TRBV18, the J call TRBJ1-1, with 7 bases identical to TRBD1. J lost 4 bases, V lost 8 bases, and 10 bases had no gene match. Germline V gene lookup returns CDR1 KGHSH and CDR2 LQKENI. CDR3 length equals 14 residues. The CDR3, as DNA: TGTGCCAGCACACGGGACAGCGCAAGCACTGAAGCTTTCTTT. Translation gives CASTRDSASTEAFF.

The rearrangement joins TRBV19 to TRBJ1-1; weak D call: TRBD1 (5 bases). This CDR3 is 14 amino acids long. V was cut by 6 bases and J by 4 bases, with 15 bases left in between. Germline-derived CDR1 and CDR2 are LNHDA and SQIVND (reference sequence). CDR3 coding DNA: TGTGCCAGTAGCCCCTATCGGGGGGGCACTGAAGCTTTCTTT. Its translation is CASSPYRGGTEAFF.

The CDR3 protein is CASSPGLAGVAYEQYF. The CDR3 DNA is TGTGCCAGTAGTCCGGGACTAGCGGGAGTTGCTTACGAGCAGTACTTC. The V call is TRBV19, the J call TRBJ2-7; 14 nucleotides match TRBD2. With V trimmed by 5 bases and J by 4 bases, 7 bases remained unmatched. CDR1 is LNHDA and CDR2 is SQIVND in the germline V gene (reference sequence). CDR3 size: 16 residues.

The sample holds one count of this clone. The V gene is TRBV11-3, the J gene TRBJ2-5; D call uncertain. CDR1 and CDR2 from the germline V gene are SGHNT and YENEEA. There are 13 residues in the CDR3. With 0 bases removed from V and 2 bases from J, the gap between germline ends came to 4 bases. As DNA, the CDR3 is TGTGCCAGCAGCTTAGACAGTCAAGAGACCCAGTACTTC. It yields the protein CASSLDSQETQYF.

The chain employs TRBV11-3 and TRBJ1-1; a weak D match, TRBD1 (5 bases). Trimming pared 5 bases from V and 2 bases from J, leaving 15 bases between. The germline V gene has CDR1 SGHNT and CDR2 YENEEA. There are 15 residues in the CDR3. As DNA, the CDR3 is TGTGCCAGCAGCCCGCAAACAGGATTCAACACTGAAGCTTTCTTT. Translated: CASSPQTGFNTEAFF. Combining the CDR3 with reference TRBV11-3 and TRBJ1-1 gives the whole variable domain EAGVVQSPRYKIIEKKQPVAFWCNPISGHNTLYWYLQNLGQGPELLIRYENEEAVDDSQLPKDRFSAERLKGVDSTLKIQPAELGDSAVYLCASSPQTGFNTEAFFGQGTRLTVV.

This clone has a handful of counts. This chain joins TRBV19 and TRBJ1-2; 7 positions agree with TRBD1. The CDR3 sequence is 13 residues long. Germline V gives CDR1 LNHDA, CDR2 SQIVND (reference sequence). Unmatched junction bases numbered 5, after V lost 7 bases and J lost 3 bases. CDR3: CASTGTEYYGYTF. CDR3 nucleotides: TGTGCCAGTACCGGGACAGAATACTATGGCTACACCTTC.

The CDR3 loop reads CASMDTNTDTQYF. For the CDR3, the DNA is TGTGCCAGCATGGACACGAACACAGATACGCAGTATTTT. This chain connects TRBV5-4 to TRBJ2-3, with D maybe TRBD1 (5 bases). CDR1 and CDR2 (germline): SGHNT, YYREEE (reference sequence). Trimming left V 6 bases short and J 2 bases short, with 10 bases between. CDR3 size: 13 residues.

This clone came up once. The chain uses TRBV29-1 and TRBJ2-7; 10 bases align to TRBD1. The V gene end was trimmed by 6 bases and the J gene end by 7 bases; junction bases not matched to a gene: 6. The CDR3 consists of 12 residues. Germline V gene sequence: CDR1 SQVTM, CDR2 ANQGSEA. CDR3 in DNA: TGCAGCGTAGGGGGACAGGGGTTGGAGCAGTACTTC. Translating it yields CSVGGQGLEQYF.

V gene TRBV7-9 combines with J gene TRBJ2-1; 7 positions agree with TRBD2. The length of the CDR3 is 15 residues. The V gene end was trimmed by 7 bases and the J gene end by 0 bases; junction bases not matched to a gene: 6. CDR1 is SEHNR, CDR2 FQNEAQ, per germline (reference sequence). The CDR3 is CASTRLAYSYNEQFF. As DNA, the CDR3 is TGTGCCAGCACCCGACTAGCTTACTCCTACAATGAGCAGTTCTTC.